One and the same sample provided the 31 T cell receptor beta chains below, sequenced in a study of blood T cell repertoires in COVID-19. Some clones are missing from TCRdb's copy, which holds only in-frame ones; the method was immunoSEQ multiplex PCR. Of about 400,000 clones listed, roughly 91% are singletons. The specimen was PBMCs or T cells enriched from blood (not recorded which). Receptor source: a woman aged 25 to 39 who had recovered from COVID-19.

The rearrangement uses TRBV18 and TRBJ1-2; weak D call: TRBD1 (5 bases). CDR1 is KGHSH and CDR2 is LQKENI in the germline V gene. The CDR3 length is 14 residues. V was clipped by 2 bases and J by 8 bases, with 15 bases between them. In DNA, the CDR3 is TGTGCCAGCTCACCAGAGAGTCAGCAGGGAGGCTACACCTTC. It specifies CASSPESQQGGYTF.

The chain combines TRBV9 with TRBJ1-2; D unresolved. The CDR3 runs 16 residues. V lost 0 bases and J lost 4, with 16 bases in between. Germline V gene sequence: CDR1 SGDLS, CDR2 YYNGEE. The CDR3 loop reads CASSVARGGKAYGYTF. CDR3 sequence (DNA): TGTGCCAGCAGCGTAGCCCGGGGTGGGAAGGCCTATGGCTACACCTTC.

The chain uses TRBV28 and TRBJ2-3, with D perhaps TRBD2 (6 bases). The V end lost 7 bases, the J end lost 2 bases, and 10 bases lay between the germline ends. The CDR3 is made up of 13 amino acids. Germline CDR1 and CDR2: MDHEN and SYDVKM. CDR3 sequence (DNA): TGTGCCAGCAAGGGCGGGAACACAGATACGCAGTATTTT. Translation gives CASKGGNTDTQYF.

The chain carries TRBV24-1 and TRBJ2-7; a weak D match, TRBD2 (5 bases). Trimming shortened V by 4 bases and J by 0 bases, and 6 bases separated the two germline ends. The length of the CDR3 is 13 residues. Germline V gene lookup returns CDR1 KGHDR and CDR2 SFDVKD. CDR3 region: CATSEGSSYEQYF. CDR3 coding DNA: TGTGCCACCAGTGAGGGGAGCTCCTACGAGCAGTACTTC.

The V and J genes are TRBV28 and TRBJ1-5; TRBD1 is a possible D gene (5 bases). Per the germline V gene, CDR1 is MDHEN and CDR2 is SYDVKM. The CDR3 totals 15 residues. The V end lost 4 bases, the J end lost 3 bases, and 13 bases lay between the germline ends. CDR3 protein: CASSWAGSNNQPQHF. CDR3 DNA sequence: TGTGCCAGCAGTTGGGCAGGGTCTAACAATCAGCCCCAGCATTTT.

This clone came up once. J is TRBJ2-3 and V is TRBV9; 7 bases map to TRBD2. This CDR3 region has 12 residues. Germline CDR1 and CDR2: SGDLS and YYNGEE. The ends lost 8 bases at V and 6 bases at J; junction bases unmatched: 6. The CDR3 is CASGGVEDTQYF. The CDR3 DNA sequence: TGTGCCAGTGGGGGGGTTGAGGATACGCAGTATTTT. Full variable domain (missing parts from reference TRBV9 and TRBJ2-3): DSGVTQTPKHLITATGQRVTLRCSPRSGDLSVYWYQQSLDQGLQFLIQYYNGEERAKGNILERFSAQQFPDLHSELNLSSLELGDSALYFCASGGVEDTQYFGPGTRLTVL.

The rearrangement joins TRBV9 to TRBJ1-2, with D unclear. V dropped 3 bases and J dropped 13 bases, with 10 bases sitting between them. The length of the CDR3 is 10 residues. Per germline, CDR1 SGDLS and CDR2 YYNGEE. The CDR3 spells CASSGRALTF. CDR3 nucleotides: TGTGCCAGCAGCGGGAGGGCCCTCACCTTC.

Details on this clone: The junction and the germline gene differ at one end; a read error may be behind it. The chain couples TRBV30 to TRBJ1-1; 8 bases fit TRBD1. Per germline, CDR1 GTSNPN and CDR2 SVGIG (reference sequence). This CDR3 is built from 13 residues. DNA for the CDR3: TGTGCCTGGAGTGTCCGGACAGGGCGAGTTGAAGAATTT. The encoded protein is CAWSVRTGRVEEF.

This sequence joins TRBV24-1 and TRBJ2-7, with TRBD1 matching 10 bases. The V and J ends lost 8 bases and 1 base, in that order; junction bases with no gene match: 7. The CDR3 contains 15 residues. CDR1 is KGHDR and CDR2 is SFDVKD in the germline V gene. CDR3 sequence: CATTTGTGVSYEQYF. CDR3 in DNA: TGTGCCACCACGACCGGGACAGGGGTGTCCTACGAGCAGTACTTC.

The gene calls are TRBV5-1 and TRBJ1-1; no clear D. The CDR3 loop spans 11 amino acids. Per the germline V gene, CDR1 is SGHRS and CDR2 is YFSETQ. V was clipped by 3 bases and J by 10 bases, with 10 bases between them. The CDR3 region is CASSSDKRAFF. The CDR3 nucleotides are TGCGCCAGCAGCTCTGACAAGAGAGCTTTCTTT.

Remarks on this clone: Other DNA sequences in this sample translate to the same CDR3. Written as DNA, the CDR3 is TGTGCCAGCAGCTTGGGACTAGCGGGCACAGATACGCAGTATTTT. Translated, it gives CASSLGLAGTDTQYF. This sequence joins TRBV7-8 and TRBJ2-3; TRBD2 agrees at 11 bases. V dropped 3 bases and J dropped 1; count of bases not matched to a gene: 0. The CDR3 totals 15 residues. Germline V CDR1 and CDR2: SGHVS, FQNEAQ.

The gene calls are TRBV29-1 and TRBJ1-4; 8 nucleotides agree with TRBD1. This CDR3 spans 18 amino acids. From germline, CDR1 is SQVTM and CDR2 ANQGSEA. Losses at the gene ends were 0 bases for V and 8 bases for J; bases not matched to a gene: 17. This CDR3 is CSVEDGQGTEARAEKLFF. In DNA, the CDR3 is TGCAGCGTTGAAGATGGACAGGGAACAGAGGCGCGGGCGGAAAAACTGTTTTTT.

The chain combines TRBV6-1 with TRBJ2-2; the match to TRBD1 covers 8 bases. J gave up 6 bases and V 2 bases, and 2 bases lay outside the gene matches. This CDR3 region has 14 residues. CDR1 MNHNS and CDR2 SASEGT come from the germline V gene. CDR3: CASSETTGAGELFF. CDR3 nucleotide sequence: TGTGCCAGCAGTGAAACGACAGGGGCCGGGGAGCTGTTTTTT.

The CDR3 is CASQRQPGTEAFF. Written as DNA, the CDR3 is TGTGCCAGCCAAAGACAGCCAGGCACTGAAGCTTTCTTT. The rearrangement joins TRBV19 to TRBJ1-1; tentatively, D is TRBD1 (5 bases). The CDR3 has 13 amino acids. Trimming took 9 bases from V and 4 from J, leaving 15 bases between them. Per the germline V gene, CDR1 is LNHDA and CDR2 is SQIVND (reference sequence).

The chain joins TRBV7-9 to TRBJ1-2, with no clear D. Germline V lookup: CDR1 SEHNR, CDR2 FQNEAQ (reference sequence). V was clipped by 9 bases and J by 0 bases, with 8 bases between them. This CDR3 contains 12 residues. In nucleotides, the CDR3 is TGTGCCAGTGCCTCAGCTAACTATGGCTACACCTTC. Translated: CASASANYGYTF.

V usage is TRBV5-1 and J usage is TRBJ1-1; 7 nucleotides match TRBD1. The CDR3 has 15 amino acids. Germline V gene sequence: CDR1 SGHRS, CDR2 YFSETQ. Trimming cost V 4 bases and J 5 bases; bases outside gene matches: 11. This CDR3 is CASSPRVQGGTEAFF. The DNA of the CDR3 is TGCGCCAGCAGCCCTCGCGTCCAGGGGGGAACTGAAGCTTTCTTT.

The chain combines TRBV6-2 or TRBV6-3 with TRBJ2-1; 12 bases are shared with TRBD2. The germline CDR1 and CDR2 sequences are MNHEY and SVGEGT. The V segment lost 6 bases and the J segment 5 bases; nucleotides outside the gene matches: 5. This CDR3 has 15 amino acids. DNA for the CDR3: TGTGCCAGCAGCCAGACTAGCGGGGGCCACAATGAGCAGTTCTTC. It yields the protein CASSQTSGGHNEQFF.

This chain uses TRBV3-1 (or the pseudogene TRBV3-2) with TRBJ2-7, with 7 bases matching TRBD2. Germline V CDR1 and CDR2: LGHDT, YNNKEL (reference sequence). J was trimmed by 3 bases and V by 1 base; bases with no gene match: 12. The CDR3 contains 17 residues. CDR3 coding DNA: TGTGCCAGCAGCCAAGGTCGCACAAGTCTAGCGGTCTACGAGCAGTACTTC. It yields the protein CASSQGRTSLAVYEQYF.

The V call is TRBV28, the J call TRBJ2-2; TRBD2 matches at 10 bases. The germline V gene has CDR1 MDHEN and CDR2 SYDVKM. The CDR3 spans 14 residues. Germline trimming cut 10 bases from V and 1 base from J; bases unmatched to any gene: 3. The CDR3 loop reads CATLAGGNTGELFF. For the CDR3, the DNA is TGTGCCACTTTAGCGGGAGGGAACACCGGGGAGCTGTTTTTT.

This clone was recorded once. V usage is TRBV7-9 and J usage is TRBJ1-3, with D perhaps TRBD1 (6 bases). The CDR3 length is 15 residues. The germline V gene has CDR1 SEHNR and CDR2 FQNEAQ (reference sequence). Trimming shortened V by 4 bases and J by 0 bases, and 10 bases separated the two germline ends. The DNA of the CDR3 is TGTGCCAGCAGCTACGGACAGCACTCTGGAAACACCATATATTTT. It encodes CASSYGQHSGNTIYF.

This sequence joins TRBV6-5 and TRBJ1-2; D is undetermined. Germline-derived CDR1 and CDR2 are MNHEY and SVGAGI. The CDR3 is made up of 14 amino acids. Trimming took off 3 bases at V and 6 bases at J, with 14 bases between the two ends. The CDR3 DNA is TGTGCCAGCAGTTATCCGGAGAACGACCATGGCTACACCTTC. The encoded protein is CASSYPENDHGYTF.

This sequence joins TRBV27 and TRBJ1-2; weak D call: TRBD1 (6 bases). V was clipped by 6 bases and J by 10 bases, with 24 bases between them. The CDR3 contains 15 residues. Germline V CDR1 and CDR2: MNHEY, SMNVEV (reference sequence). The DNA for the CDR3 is TGTGCCAGCAGCCAAAGGGGGGGGGCCTCGGGCCCCTACACCTTC. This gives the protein CASSQRGGASGPYTF.

As DNA, the CDR3 is TGTGCCAGCAGTCCCCCCGGGACAGGGGATGGCTACACCTTC. This sequence encodes CASSPPGTGDGYTF. V usage is TRBV2 and J usage is TRBJ1-2; 10 bases are a match to TRBD1. V was pared by 5 bases and J by 6 bases, with 6 bases of the junction left unmatched. CDR1 SNHLY and CDR2 FYNNEI come from the germline V gene. The CDR3 is 14 residues long.

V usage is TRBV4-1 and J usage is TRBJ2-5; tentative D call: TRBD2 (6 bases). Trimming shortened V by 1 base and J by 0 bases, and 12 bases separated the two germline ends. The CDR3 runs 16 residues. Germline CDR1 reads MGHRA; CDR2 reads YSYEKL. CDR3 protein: CASSQVSGEYQETQYF. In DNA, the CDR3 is TGCGCCAGCAGCCAAGTTTCGGGAGAGTACCAAGAGACCCAGTACTTC.

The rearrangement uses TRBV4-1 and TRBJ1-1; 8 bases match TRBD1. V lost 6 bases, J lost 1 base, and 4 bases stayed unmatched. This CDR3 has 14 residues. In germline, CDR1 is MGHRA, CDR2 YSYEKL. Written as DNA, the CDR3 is TGCGCCAGCAGTTGGGGGACAGGGAACACTGAAGCTTTCTTT. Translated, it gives CASSWGTGNTEAFF.

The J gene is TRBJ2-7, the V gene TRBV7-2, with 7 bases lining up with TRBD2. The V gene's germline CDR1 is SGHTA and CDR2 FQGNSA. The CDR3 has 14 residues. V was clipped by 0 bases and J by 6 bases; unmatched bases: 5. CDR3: CASSLAGGPFEQYF. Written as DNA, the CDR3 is TGTGCCAGCAGCTTAGCGGGAGGGCCTTTCGAGCAGTACTTC.

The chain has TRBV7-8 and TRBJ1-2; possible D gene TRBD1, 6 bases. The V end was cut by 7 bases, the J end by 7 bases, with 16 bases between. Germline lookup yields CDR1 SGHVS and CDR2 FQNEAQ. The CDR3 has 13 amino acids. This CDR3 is CASTTNRGSGYTF. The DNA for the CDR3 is TGTGCCAGCACCACAAATAGGGGGAGTGGCTACACCTTC.

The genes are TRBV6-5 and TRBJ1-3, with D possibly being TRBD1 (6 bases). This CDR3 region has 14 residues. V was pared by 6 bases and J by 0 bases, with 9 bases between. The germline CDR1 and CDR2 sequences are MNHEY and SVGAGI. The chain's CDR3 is CASRTGYSGNTIYF. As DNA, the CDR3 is TGTGCCAGCAGAACAGGGTACTCTGGAAACACCATATATTTT.

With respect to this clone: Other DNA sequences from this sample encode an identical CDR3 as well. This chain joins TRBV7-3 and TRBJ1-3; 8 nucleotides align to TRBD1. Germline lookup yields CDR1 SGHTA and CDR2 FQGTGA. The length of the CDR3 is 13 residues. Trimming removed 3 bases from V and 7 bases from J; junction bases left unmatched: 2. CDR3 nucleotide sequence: TGTGCCAGCAGCTTCGACAGGGGCAACACCATATATTTT. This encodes CASSFDRGNTIYF.

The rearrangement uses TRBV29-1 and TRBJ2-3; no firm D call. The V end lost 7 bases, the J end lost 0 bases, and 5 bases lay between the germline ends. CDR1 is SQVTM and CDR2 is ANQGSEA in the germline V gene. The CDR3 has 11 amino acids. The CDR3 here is CSASSTDTQYF. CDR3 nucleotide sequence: TGCAGCGCGTCTAGCACAGATACGCAGTATTTT.

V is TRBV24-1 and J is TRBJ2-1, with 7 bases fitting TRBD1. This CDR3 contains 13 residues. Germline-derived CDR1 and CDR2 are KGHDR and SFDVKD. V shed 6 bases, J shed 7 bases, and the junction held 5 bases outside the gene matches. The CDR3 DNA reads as TGTGCCACCAGTCGGGACAGAAGGAATGAGCAGTTCTTC. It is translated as CATSRDRRNEQFF.